These 17 T cell receptor beta chains were all obtained from the same sample, sequenced in a study of cytomegalovirus exposure and HLA in healthy donors. The protocol was immunoSEQ multiplex PCR, while the TCRdb copy is restricted to in-frame clones and leaves out a portion. The table lists 70,000 to 95,000 clones, approximately 93% of them singletons. The sequenced material came from PBMCs. Every receptor here comes from a woman under 40 in good health and CMV-seronegative.

This clone has a handful of counts. This rearrangement joins TRBV7-6 to TRBJ2-2; D is ambiguous. From germline, CDR1 is SGHVS and CDR2 FNYEAQ. The CDR3 length is 11 residues. V was shortened by 4 bases and J by 8 bases, with 5 bases between the two germline ends. The CDR3 loop reads CASSSRGELFF. CDR3 DNA: TGTGCCAGCAGCTCTCGGGGGGAGCTGTTTTTT.

The chain joins TRBV6-6 to TRBJ1-4; no reliable D call. The CDR3 length is 13 residues. The V gene lost 5 bases and the J gene lost 7 bases, with 11 bases spanning the gap. CDR1 is MNHNY, CDR2 SVGAGI, per germline (reference sequence). The CDR3 here is CASSPRDFEKLFF. In nucleotides, the CDR3 is TGTGCCAGCAGTCCGAGAGATTTTGAAAAACTGTTTTTT.

In its sample, this clone was seen once. This chain links TRBV6-1 with TRBJ1-1, with a tentative D call TRBD1 (6 bases). CDR3 length: 13 residues. Trimming pared 8 bases from V and 0 bases from J, leaving 10 bases between. Germline CDR1 and CDR2: MNHNS and SASEGT. In DNA form, the CDR3 reads TGTGCCAGCCCCAGGACAGTGAACACTGAAGCTTTCTTT. This sequence encodes CASPRTVNTEAFF.

The V call is TRBV5-4, the J call TRBJ1-1, with D possibly matching TRBD1 (5 bases). V gave up 0 bases and J gave up 7 bases, with 10 bases separating them. The CDR3 is 13 amino acids. Per germline, CDR1 SGHNT and CDR2 YYREEE (reference sequence). CDR3: CASSLVSGNEAFF. DNA for the CDR3: TGTGCCAGCAGCTTGGTCTCAGGGAATGAAGCTTTCTTT.

CDR3 residues: CASSLDGQGYEKLFF. DNA of the CDR3: TGTGCCAGCAGCTTAGACGGACAGGGGTATGAAAAACTGTTTTTT. V gene TRBV7-2 combines with J gene TRBJ1-4, with TRBD1 matching 9 bases. Trimming removed 1 base from V and 6 bases from J; junction bases left unmatched: 3. The germline CDR1 and CDR2 sequences are SGHTA and FQGNSA. The CDR3 has 15 amino acids.

The rearrangement uses TRBV5-5 and TRBJ1-4; the D gene is possibly TRBD1 (5 bases). The germline gives CDR1 SGHKS, CDR2 YYEKEE (reference sequence). V was pared by 4 bases and J by 8 bases, with 21 bases between. CDR3 length: 16 amino acids. For the CDR3, the DNA is TGTGCCAGCAGCCTTATGGGGCAGGGTCAATGGGAAAAACTGTTTTTT. This translates into CASSLMGQGQWEKLFF.

The chain has TRBV11-3 and TRBJ2-3; 8 bases align to TRBD1. The V and J ends lost 5 bases and 0 bases, in that order; junction bases with no gene match: 4. Germline CDR1 is SGHNT and CDR2 is YENEEA. The CDR3 consists of 15 residues. CDR3 sequence reads: CASSQGAYSTDTQYF. In DNA form, the CDR3 reads TGTGCCAGCAGCCAGGGGGCTTACAGCACAGATACGCAGTATTTT.

This sequence joins TRBV5-6 and TRBJ2-2; 7 positions match TRBD1. Losses at the gene ends were 5 bases for V and 3 bases for J; bases not matched to a gene: 10. CDR3 length equals 16 residues. CDR1 is SGHDT, CDR2 YYEEEE, per germline. The DNA for the CDR3 is TGTGCCAGCAGGTTGACAGGGCAGCGTTACACCGGGGAGCTGTTTTTT. This codes for CASRLTGQRYTGELFF.

This chain uses TRBV7-6 with TRBJ2-1; 7 bases are a match to TRBD2. Germline assignment: CDR1 SGHVS and CDR2 FNYEAQ. The CDR3 is 15 residues long. Germline trimming cut 5 bases from V and 0 bases from J; bases unmatched to any gene: 4. CDR3 amino acids: CASSPRTSSYNEQFF. CDR3 sequence (DNA): TGTGCCAGCAGCCCTCGGACTAGCTCCTACAATGAGCAGTTCTTC.

The chain employs TRBV5-8 and TRBJ1-5, with 7 positions matching TRBD1. The germline V gene encodes CDR1 SGHTS and CDR2 YDEGEE. This CDR3 region has 16 residues. J gave up 4 bases and V 4 bases, and 11 bases lay outside the gene matches. The CDR3 here is CASSETWGTANQPQHF. The CDR3 region has the DNA TGTGCCAGCAGCGAGACCTGGGGGACAGCTAATCAGCCCCAGCATTTT.

This sequence joins TRBV4-1 and TRBJ1-1; 7 bases align to TRBD1. The CDR3 covers 14 residues. Germline assignment: CDR1 MGHRA and CDR2 YSYEKL. With V trimmed by 9 bases and J by 1 base, 8 bases remained unmatched. This CDR3 reads CASGRGTTNTEAFF. Written as DNA, the CDR3 is TGCGCCAGTGGCAGGGGGACCACGAACACTGAAGCTTTCTTT.

The V call is TRBV6-5, the J call TRBJ1-1; 8 bases align to TRBD1. V was pared by 5 bases and J by 8 bases, with 4 bases of the junction left unmatched. Germline CDR1 MNHEY, CDR2 SVGAGI. The CDR3 is 12 residues long. This CDR3 is CASSQRDREAFF. The DNA of the CDR3 is TGTGCCAGCAGTCAACGGGACAGGGAAGCTTTCTTT.

The V and J genes are TRBV2 and TRBJ1-1; 11 bases are a match to TRBD1. The CDR3 contains 13 residues. Trimming cost V 10 bases and J 5 bases; bases outside gene matches: 6. Germline loops: CDR1 SNHLY, CDR2 FYNNEI. The CDR3, as DNA: TGTGCCAACCGGGACAGGGGGTCTACTGAAGCTTTCTTT. It translates to CANRDRGSTEAFF.

The chain employs TRBV30 and TRBJ2-7; a possible D gene is TRBD1 (6 bases). Looked up from germline, CDR1 is GTSNPN and CDR2 is SVGIG (reference sequence). The CDR3 totals 15 residues. V was trimmed by 2 bases and J by 7 bases, leaving 21 bases between them. The CDR3 loop is CAWSTHQGILGEQYF. The CDR3 nucleotides are TGTGCCTGGAGTACACACCAGGGGATACTGGGGGAGCAGTACTTC.

The V gene is TRBV5-8, the J gene TRBJ1-2; D may be TRBD1 (6 bases). The CDR3 extends over 14 amino acids. V dropped 4 bases and J dropped 2 bases, with 12 bases sitting between them. CDR1 SGHTS and CDR2 YDEGEE come from the germline V gene. The CDR3: CASSGGQGNYGYTF. In DNA form, the CDR3 reads TGTGCCAGCAGCGGCGGCCAGGGGAACTATGGCTACACCTTC. Full variable domain (missing parts from reference TRBV5-8 and TRBJ1-2): EAGVTQSPTHLIKTRGQQATLRCSPISGHTSVYWYQQALGLGLQFLLWYDEGEERNRGNFPPRFSGRQFPNYSSELNVNALELEDSALYLCASSGGQGNYGYTFGSGTRLTVV.

This chain joins TRBV5-4 and TRBJ1-2; the D gene is possibly TRBD1 (6 bases). This CDR3 spans 15 amino acids. Germline CDR1 reads SGHNT; CDR2 reads YYREEE (reference sequence). Trimming removed 0 bases at V and 4 bases at J, with 13 bases between. CDR3 nucleotide sequence: TGTGCCAGCAGCTTGGGGTCAGGGGAAACCTATGGCTACACCTTC. Protein: CASSLGSGETYGYTF.

The genes are TRBV5-6 and TRBJ1-2; D is unclear. Trimming removed 4 bases from V and 4 bases from J, with 23 bases in between. Per germline, CDR1 SGHDT and CDR2 YYEEEE. CDR3 length: 17 amino acids. For the CDR3, the DNA is TGTGCCAGCAGCCCGAGAAGGAGAGAATCGGGGATCTATGGCTACACCTTC. Protein sequence: CASSPRRRESGIYGYTF.